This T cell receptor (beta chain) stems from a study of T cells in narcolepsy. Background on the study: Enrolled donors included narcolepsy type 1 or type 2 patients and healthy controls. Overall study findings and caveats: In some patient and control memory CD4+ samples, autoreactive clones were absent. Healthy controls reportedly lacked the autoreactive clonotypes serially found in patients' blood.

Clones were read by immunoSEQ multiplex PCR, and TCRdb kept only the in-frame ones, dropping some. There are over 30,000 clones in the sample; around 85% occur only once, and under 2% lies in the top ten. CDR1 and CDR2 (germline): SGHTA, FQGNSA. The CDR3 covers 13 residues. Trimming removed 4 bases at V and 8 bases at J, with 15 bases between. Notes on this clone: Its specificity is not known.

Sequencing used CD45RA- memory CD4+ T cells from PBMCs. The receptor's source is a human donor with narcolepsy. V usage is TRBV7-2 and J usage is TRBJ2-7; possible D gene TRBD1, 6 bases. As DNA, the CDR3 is TGTGCCAGCAGCTCCGGGACAACCACGAAGCAGTACTTC. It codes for CASSSGTTTKQYF.